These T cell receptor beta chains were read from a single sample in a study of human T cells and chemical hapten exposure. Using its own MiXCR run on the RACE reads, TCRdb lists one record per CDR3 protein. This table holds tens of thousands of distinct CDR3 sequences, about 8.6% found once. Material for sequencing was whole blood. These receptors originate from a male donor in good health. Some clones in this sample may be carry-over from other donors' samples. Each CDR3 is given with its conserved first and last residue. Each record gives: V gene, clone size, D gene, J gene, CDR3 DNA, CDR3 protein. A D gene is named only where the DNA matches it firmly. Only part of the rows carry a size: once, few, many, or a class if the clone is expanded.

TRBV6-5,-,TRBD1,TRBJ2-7,TGTGCCAGCAGTTACTCCGGGACAGGGCCCGAGCAGTACTTC,CASSYSGTGPEQYF
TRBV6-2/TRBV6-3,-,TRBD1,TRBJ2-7,TGTGCCAGCAGTTCCGTCGGACAGGGCCTCTACGAGCAGTACTTC,CASSSVGQGLYEQYF
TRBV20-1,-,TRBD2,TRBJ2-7,TGCAGTGCTAGAGAACCGGGACTAGCGGGATTACAGCAGTACTTC,CSAREPGLAGLQQYF
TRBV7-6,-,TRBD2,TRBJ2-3,TGTGCCAGCATCCCCGCCTGGGCTAGCGGGAGCCCCACCACAGATACGCAGTATTTT,CASIPAWASGSPTTDTQYF
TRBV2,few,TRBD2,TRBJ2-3,TGTGCCAGCATCCCGGGACTACTAACAGATACGCAGTATTTT,CASIPGLLTDTQYF
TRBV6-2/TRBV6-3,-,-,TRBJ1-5,TGTGCCAGCAGTCGGGACGGATTAAGCAATCAGCCCCAGCATTTT,CASSRDGLSNQPQHF
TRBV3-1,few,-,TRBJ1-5,TGTGCCAGCAGCCAAGGTGCGGGGGGGACCGGCAATCAGCCCCAGCATTTT,CASSQGAGGTGNQPQHF
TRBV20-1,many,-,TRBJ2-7,TGCAGTGCTAGAGATCCCGACAGGACCTACGAGCAGTACTTC,CSARDPDRTYEQYF
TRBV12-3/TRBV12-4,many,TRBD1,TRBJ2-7,TGTGCCAGCAGTTTTCAGACAGGGGAGTACGAGCAGTACTTC,CASSFQTGEYEQYF
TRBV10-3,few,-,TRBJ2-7,TGTGCCATCAGTGAGCCTGATCACCCCGAGCAGTACTTC,CAISEPDHPEQYF
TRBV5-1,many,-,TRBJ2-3,TGCGCCAGCAGCTTGAGGTGGCCGACAGAACGCACAGATACGCAGTATTTT,CASSLRWPTERTDTQYF
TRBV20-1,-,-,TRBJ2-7,TGCAGTACTAGACTCCCCGGACGTCTTTCCTACGAGCAGTACTTC,CSTRLPGRLSYEQYF
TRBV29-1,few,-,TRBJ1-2,TGCAGCGTGATAGACAGCTACTATGGCTACACCTTC,CSVIDSYYGYTF
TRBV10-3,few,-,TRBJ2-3,TGTGCCATCAGTGACAGCTCTAGCACAGATACGCAGTATTTT,CAISDSSSTDTQYF
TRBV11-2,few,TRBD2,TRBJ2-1,TGTGCCAGCAGCCTCCGCCTAGCGGGAGAAACCTACAATGAGCAGTTCTTC,CASSLRLAGETYNEQFF
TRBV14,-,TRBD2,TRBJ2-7,TGTGCCAGCAGCCAAGTAGGGGAGGGATTCCCCTACGAGCAGTACTTC,CASSQVGEGFPYEQYF
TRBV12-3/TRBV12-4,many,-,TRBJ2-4,TGTGCCAGCAGTTTTGGTGCGGGTCTAGCCAAAAACATTCAGTACTTC,CASSFGAGLAKNIQYF
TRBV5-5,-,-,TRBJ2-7,TGTGCCAGCAGCTTGGGGCCTGCCTACGAGCAGTACTTC,CASSLGPAYEQYF
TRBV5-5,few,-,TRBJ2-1,TGTGCCAGCAGCTTGGAACAGCTACCTAACAATGAGCAGTTCTTC,CASSLEQLPNNEQFF
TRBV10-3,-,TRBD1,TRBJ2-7,TGTGCCATCAGTGAGTCTAATCCCGGACAGGGACAACCCGAGCAGTACTTC,CAISESNPGQGQPEQYF
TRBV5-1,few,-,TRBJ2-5,TGCGCCAGCAGCTTGGGGGCAGGGGACGAGACCCAGTACTTC,CASSLGAGDETQYF
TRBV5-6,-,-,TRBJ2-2,TGTGCCAGCAGAGGAGGACAGAACACCGGGGAGCTGTTTTTT,CASRGGQNTGELFF
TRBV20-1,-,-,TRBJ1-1,TGCAGTGCGGAAGGGGGGTCGAACACTGAAGCTTTCTTT,CSAEGGSNTEAFF
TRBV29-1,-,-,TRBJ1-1,TGCAGCGTTGGGACGGTGAACACTGAAGCTTTCTTT,CSVGTVNTEAFF
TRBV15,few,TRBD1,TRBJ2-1,TGTGCCACCAGCAGTCCCGGGACAGGGGACAATGAGCAGTTCTTC,CATSSPGTGDNEQFF
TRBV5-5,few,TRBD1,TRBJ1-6,TGTGCCAGCAGCTCGGACAGGTTTATTTCACCCCTCCACTTT,CASSSDRFISPLHF
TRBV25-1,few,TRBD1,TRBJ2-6,TGTGCCAGCAGTGTACAGGGGACTGGGGCCAACGTCCTGACTTTC,CASSVQGTGANVLTF
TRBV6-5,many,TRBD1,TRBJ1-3,TGTGCCAGCAGTTACTCTCCGGGACAGGGAAACACCATATATTTT,CASSYSPGQGNTIYF
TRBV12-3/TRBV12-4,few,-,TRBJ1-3,TGTGCCAGCAGTTTAGCAGGGGCCTCTGGAAACACCATATATTTT,CASSLAGASGNTIYF
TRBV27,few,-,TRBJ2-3,TGTGCCAGCAGTTTCAGACCGGGAAGCCTAGGGGATACGCAGTATTTT,CASSFRPGSLGDTQYF
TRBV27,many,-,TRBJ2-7,TGTGCCAGCAGCCACAGGGCCACCTACGAGCAGTACTTC,CASSHRATYEQYF
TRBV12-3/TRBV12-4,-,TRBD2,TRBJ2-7,TGTGCCAGCAGAGCCGGGACTAGCGGGACTCCTGAGGGCTACGAGCAGTACTTC,CASRAGTSGTPEGYEQYF
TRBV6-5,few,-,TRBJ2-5,TGTGCCAGCAGCAGGGGAGCGGGGGAGACCCAGTACTTC,CASSRGAGETQYF
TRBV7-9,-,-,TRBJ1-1,TGTGCCAGCAGCTTAAGTCCGCGGAACACTGAAGCTTTCTTT,CASSLSPRNTEAFF
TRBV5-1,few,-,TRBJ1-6,TGCGCCAGCAGCATGGGACTGGATAATTCACCCCTCCACTTT,CASSMGLDNSPLHF
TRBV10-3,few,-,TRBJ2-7,TGTGCCATCAGTGAGGAGGAGACAGTAATATTCGAGCAGTACTTC,CAISEEETVIFEQYF
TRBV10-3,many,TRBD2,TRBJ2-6,TGTGCCACCGGAGATCCGGGGGGACTGGCTGGGGCCAACGTCCTGACTTTC,CATGDPGGLAGANVLTF
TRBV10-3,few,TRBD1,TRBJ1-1,TGTGCCATCAGTGGCGGACAGGGCGCTGAAGCTTTCTTT,CAISGGQGAEAFF
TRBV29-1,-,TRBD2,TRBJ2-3,TGCAGCGTGGATCCGCTAACTAGCGGGGACACAGATACGCAGTATTTT,CSVDPLTSGDTDTQYF
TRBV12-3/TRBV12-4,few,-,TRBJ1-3,TGTGCCAGCAGTCCCACCGAGAGCTCTGGAAACACCATATATTTT,CASSPTESSGNTIYF
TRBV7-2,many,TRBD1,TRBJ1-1,TGTGCCAGCAAGGAGGGACAGGCGAACACTGAAGCTTTCTTT,CASKEGQANTEAFF
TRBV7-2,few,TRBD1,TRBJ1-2,TGTGCCAGCAGCTCCGCCTCGACAGGGTCAGGCTATGGCTACACCTTC,CASSSASTGSGYGYTF
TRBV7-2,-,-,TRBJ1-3,TGTGCCAGCAGCTTAAGCACCCCCTCTGGAAACACCATATATTTT,CASSLSTPSGNTIYF
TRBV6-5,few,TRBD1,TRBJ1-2,TGTGCCAGCAGTTACTCTGGACAGGGAATCACCTATGGCTACACCTTC,CASSYSGQGITYGYTF
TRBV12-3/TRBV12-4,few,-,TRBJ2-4,TGTGCCAGCAGTCCTCCTCGGGCAGACCAAAACATTCAGTACTTC,CASSPPRADQNIQYF
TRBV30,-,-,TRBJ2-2,TGTGCCTGGAGTGTACGGCGGGGAACGAACACCGGGGAGCTGTTTTTT,CAWSVRRGTNTGELFF
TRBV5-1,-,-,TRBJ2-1,TGCGCCAGCAGCTTGGGCCTTACAGGGTACAATGAGCAGTTCTTC,CASSLGLTGYNEQFF
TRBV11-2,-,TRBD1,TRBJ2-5,TGTGCCAGCAGCCGGGGGACAGGGGCAGAGACCCAGTACTTC,CASSRGTGAETQYF
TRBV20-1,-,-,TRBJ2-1,TGCAGTGCCCAAGTAGCGACTAGCTACAATGAGCAGTTCTTC,CSAQVATSYNEQFF
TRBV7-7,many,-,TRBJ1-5,TGTGCCAGCAGCTTAGGGGTGAATCAGCCCCAGCATTTT,CASSLGVNQPQHF
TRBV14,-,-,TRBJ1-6,TGTGCCAGCAGCCTAACAGCAAATTCACCCCTCCACTTT,CASSLTANSPLHF
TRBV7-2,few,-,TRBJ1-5,TGTGCCAGCAGCCGAGACAGAAATCAGCCCCAGCATTTT,CASSRDRNQPQHF
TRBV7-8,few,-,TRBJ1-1,TGTGCCAGCAGCCCGCCCCAGAACACTGAAGCTTTCTTT,CASSPPQNTEAFF
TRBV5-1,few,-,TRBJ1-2,TGCGCCAGCAGGGGTGGAGTACGGAATGGCGCTAACTATGGCTACACCTTC,CASRGGVRNGANYGYTF
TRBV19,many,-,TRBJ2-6,TGTGCCAGTACCCTACAGGACCATCTCTCTGGGGCCAACGTCCTGACTTTC,CASTLQDHLSGANVLTF
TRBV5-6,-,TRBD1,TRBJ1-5,TGTGCCGGACAGGGGAGCCCTAAGGGGAATCAGCCCCAGCATTTT,CAGQGSPKGNQPQHF
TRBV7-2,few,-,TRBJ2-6,TGTGCCAGCAGCTTAAAGGTCTCTGGGGCCAACGTCCTGACTTTC,CASSLKVSGANVLTF
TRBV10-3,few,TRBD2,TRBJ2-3,TGTGCCATCAGTGATCAACTAGCGGGGGGATCCTCGGACACAGATACGCAGTATTTT,CAISDQLAGGSSDTDTQYF
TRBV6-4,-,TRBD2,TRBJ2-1,TGTGCCAGCAGCCGACTAGCGGGAGAGGGCAATGAGCAGTTCTTC,CASSRLAGEGNEQFF
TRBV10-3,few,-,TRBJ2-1,TGTGCCATCAGTGAGTCGAACTGGAAAACCTCCTACAATGAGCAGTTCTTC,CAISESNWKTSYNEQFF